This passage covers 15 T cell receptor beta chains from one sample sequenced in a study (dated by TCRdb to between 2015 and 2016). Library preparation was by RT-PCR. The run used an Illumina MiSeq. TCRdb trimmed the raw reads at Q25, called clones with MiXCR and kept productive beta chains. One record per CDR3 amino acid sequence lists the most common genes and DNA. The sample table contains 550,000 to 750,000 distinct CDR3 sequences; only one count was recorded for more than 13% of them. The ten biggest clones cover 3.6% of the sample. The sample was memory CD4+ T cells from blood. The receptors come from a female donor in good health, serving as a healthy control.

In this sample, this clonotype turned up a few times. This chain connects TRBV15 to TRBJ2-2, with D perhaps matching TRBD1 (6 bases). Per the germline V gene, CDR1 is LNHNV and CDR2 is YYDKDF (reference sequence). V shed 0 bases and J shed 6 bases, with 14 bases lying between them. CDR3 length: 16 amino acids. The CDR3 nucleotides are TGTGCCACCAGCAGAGATTCGGACAGACGCGCCGGGGAGCTGTTTTTT. Amino acid sequence: CATSRDSDRRAGELFF.

This clonotype has at least ten counts. V and J are TRBV10-3 and TRBJ2-3; a possible D gene is TRBD2 (5 bases). CDR3 length: 14 amino acids. V lost 0 bases to trimming and J lost 10 bases, with 14 bases between them. Germline values: CDR1 ENHRY, CDR2 SYGVKD. CDR3 sequence reads: CAISESFEGLAQYF. The CDR3 nucleotides are TGTGCCATCAGTGAGTCGTTCGAGGGCTTGGCGCAGTATTTT.

J is TRBJ1-1 and V is TRBV6-5; unclear D gene. The CDR3 contains 14 residues. The V and J ends lost 1 base and 6 bases respectively, with 12 bases between them. CDR1 is MNHEY and CDR2 is SVGAGI in the germline V gene. The CDR3 spells CASSYFGSHPEAFF. The DNA of the CDR3 is TGTGCCAGCAGTTACTTCGGATCTCACCCTGAAGCTTTCTTT.

The table lists this clonotype with a few counts. The chain couples TRBV6-1 to TRBJ1-5; D is uncertain. Germline CDR1 and CDR2: MNHNS and SASEGT. CDR3 length: 13 residues. V gave up 5 bases and J gave up 5 bases, with 10 bases separating them. CDR3: CASSPQRHQPQHF. CDR3 DNA: TGTGCCAGCAGTCCCCAACGGCATCAGCCCCAGCATTTT.

The V and J genes are TRBV10-3 and TRBJ1-1; D gene ambiguous. The length of the CDR3 is 14 residues. Trimming removed 2 bases at V and 2 bases at J, with 9 bases between. The germline gives CDR1 ENHRY, CDR2 SYGVKD. CDR3 region: CAISERNENTEAFF. CDR3 nucleotide sequence: TGTGCCATCAGTGAGCGAAACGAAAACACTGAAGCTTTCTTT.

J is TRBJ2-2 and V is TRBV6-5; 7 bases are shared with TRBD1. Trimming at V came to 1 base and at J to 4 bases, leaving 3 bases not matched to a gene. Looked up from germline, CDR1 is MNHEY and CDR2 is SVGAGI. The CDR3 is 15 amino acids. The CDR3, as DNA: TGTGCCAGCAGTTACTGGGACAGCCCCACCGGGGAGCTGTTTTTT. The encoded protein is CASSYWDSPTGELFF.

V is TRBV10-3 and J is TRBJ2-7, with 9 bases lining up with TRBD1. CDR3 length: 17 residues. In germline, CDR1 is ENHRY, CDR2 SYGVKD. With V trimmed by 0 bases and J by 2 bases, 8 bases remained unmatched. The CDR3, as DNA: TGTGCCATCAGTGAGTCGATGAGGGACAGGGCGGCCTACGAGCAGTACTTC. Translated: CAISESMRDRAAYEQYF.

The table lists this clonotype with a few counts. The V and J genes are TRBV11-3 and TRBJ2-1; tentatively, D is TRBD1 or TRBD2 (5 bases each). This CDR3 has 13 amino acids. Germline V CDR1 and CDR2: SGHNT, YENEEA. V dropped 5 bases and J dropped 7 bases, with 12 bases sitting between them. This chain's CDR3 is CASSPRAGNEQFF. The CDR3 nucleotides are TGTGCCAGCAGCCCGAGGGCAGGGAATGAGCAGTTCTTC.

This chain links TRBV20-1 with TRBJ2-7, with D maybe TRBD2 (6 bases). Germline V lookup: CDR1 DFQATT, CDR2 SNEGSKA (reference sequence). V was cut by 2 bases and J by 0 bases, with 14 bases left in between. The CDR3 runs 15 residues. The chain's CDR3 is CSARNPRESSYEQYF. The CDR3 DNA sequence: TGCAGTGCTAGAAATCCCCGGGAGAGCTCCTACGAGCAGTACTTC.

In its sample, this clonotype was seen a few times. The gene calls are TRBV5-5 and TRBJ2-2; D might be TRBD1 (6 bases). The germline V gene has CDR1 SGHKS and CDR2 YYEKEE (reference sequence). The CDR3 extends over 15 amino acids. The ends were cut back, 1 base at V and 3 bases at J, with 10 bases in the middle. Written as DNA, the CDR3 is TGTGCCAGCAGCTTGACGGGACAATACACCGGGGAGCTGTTTTTT. Translating gives CASSLTGQYTGELFF.

The J gene is TRBJ1-1, the V gene TRBV20-1; TRBD1 might be the D (6 bases). V gave up 5 bases and J gave up 11 bases, with 21 bases separating them. This CDR3 has 13 residues. Germline values: CDR1 DFQATT, CDR2 SNEGSKA (reference sequence). CDR3 coding DNA: TGCAGTGCTCCCGGACGCAGGGGAGGGCATGCTTTCTTT. Protein product: CSAPGRRGGHAFF.

This clonotype appeared many times. This chain connects TRBV7-6 to TRBJ1-1; D is ambiguous. V gave up 3 bases and J gave up 1 base, with 15 bases separating them. The CDR3 spans 16 residues. Germline V gene sequence: CDR1 SGHVS, CDR2 FNYEAQ. This CDR3 reads CASSFRSHLENTEAFF. In nucleotides, the CDR3 is TGTGCCAGCAGCTTCCGCAGCCACCTGGAGAACACTGAAGCTTTCTTT.

This clonotype showed up just a few times. V gene TRBV10-3 combines with J gene TRBJ2-3; TRBD2 matches 7 bases. From germline, CDR1 is ENHRY and CDR2 SYGVKD. The CDR3 contains 14 residues. The V gene end was trimmed by 8 bases and the J gene end by 5 bases; junction bases not matched to a gene: 10. The CDR3 reads CAIRGDYGLDTQYF. The CDR3 nucleotides are TGTGCCATCCGTGGGGACTACGGATTAGATACGCAGTATTTT.

This clonotype was detected a few times. The chain uses TRBV20-1 and TRBJ1-5, with TRBD1 as a possible D gene (5 bases). The V gene's germline CDR1 is DFQATT and CDR2 SNEGSKA (reference sequence). V gave up 2 bases and J gave up 5 bases, with 10 bases separating them. The length of the CDR3 is 13 residues. For the CDR3, the DNA is TGCAGTGCTAGAATTGACAGTTATCAGCCCCAGCATTTT. Protein product: CSARIDSYQPQHF.

The sample holds many counts of this clonotype. The rearrangement uses TRBV7-2 and TRBJ2-7; 7 nucleotides match TRBD1. Germline-derived CDR1 and CDR2 are SGHTA and FQGNSA. This CDR3 contains 16 residues. Trimming at V came to 0 bases and at J to 0 bases, leaving 5 bases not matched to a gene. CDR3 nucleotides: TGTGCCAGCAGCTTAGCAGGGGGCGGCATCTCCTACGAGCAGTACTTC. The encoded protein is CASSLAGGGISYEQYF.